This entry describes one T cell receptor (beta chain). Its antigen is unknown. Base qualities are not recorded, but no much larger clone differs from it by a single base. Each collaborating institution followed its own protocols to collect whole blood in K2EDTA tubes. For TCRbeta analysis, collaborators shipped samples in one of three forms: frozen whole blood, isolated PBMCs, or DNA extracted from either of those sample types. These data belong to a study of blood T cell repertoires in COVID-19 (dated by TCRdb to between 2020 and 2021). For the wider study: The collaborator samples originated in the United States, Italy and Spain and spanned the acute and convalescent phases of COVID-19. The prospective study material was composed of cDNA or gDNA derived from T cells, B-cell-depleted T cells, or PBMCs. Subjects who had been exposed to COVID-19, were actively infected with it, or had recovered from it provided the deeply sampled blood TCRbeta repertoires that made up the dataset. A freely available public database, intended as a resource for researchers studying the immune response to SARS-CoV-2, is where the repertoires were released. The samples were drawn from the first 160 participants of the ongoing ImmuneRACE study and from 950 to 1,500 subjects provided by 6 global collaborators. A de-identified subject ID, COVID-19 status, age in years and sex were almost always included in the sample metadata. Where available, HLA class I and class II types were taken from metadata supplied by the sample provider and were not determined by assay-based typing. Overall results and qualifications from the work: The amount of clinical and demographic metadata varied by source and participant and was provided uncurated.

CDR1 SGHNT and CDR2 YYREEE are derived from the germline V gene (reference sequence). V and J are trimmed by 1 base and 4 bases, and the gene matches miss 8 bases of the junction. The CDR3, from cysteine to phenylalanine, totals 16 residues. Only the CDR3 portion is preserved as DNA: 48 bases, with reading frame beginning at the first base. The immunoSEQ Assay, a bias-controlled multiplex PCR, was used to amplify TCRbeta CDR3 regions from genomic DNA. Turning to the authors' computational methods: Within the assay, amplification of reference gene primers was used to estimate how many nucleated cells each sample contained. To quantify the absolute abundance of each unique TCRbeta CDR3 rearrangement, sequence reads were collapsed and filtered. For each sample, productive Simpson clonality was calculated by taking the square root of Simpson's diversity index across productive rearrangements. This immuneACCESS table, as held by TCRdb, lists in-frame sequences with V and J called but not all clones. Of the missing ones, under half trace to an unresolved V gene in checked studies; the others have no known cause. That table supplies the V and J calls and clone size; D and trimming were determined from the DNA. The sample table holds about 160,000 clones, of which 85% were seen once. Jointly, the top ten make up under 4% of the sample.

Sequencing was carried out using peripheral blood. The source of this sequence is a human donor with acute or convalescent COVID-19. The donor label of this sample is uncertain. Recombination linked TRBV5-4 to TRBJ2-3, and TRBD2 matches 8 of the central bases. The CDR3 amino acid sequence is: CASSLSSGGPSDTQYF. The DNA sequence reads TGTGCCAGCAGCTTGTCCTCGGGGGGGCCCTCAGATACGCAGTATTTT.